This TCR beta chain was recovered during a study of blood T cell repertoires in COVID-19. Study-level information: From T cells, B-cell-depleted T cells, or PBMCs came the material, which was cDNA or gDNA.

CDR1 is SGDLS, CDR2 YYNGEE, per germline. There are 15 residues in the CDR3. Losses at the gene ends were 3 bases for V and 0 bases for J; bases not matched to a gene: 3. In the original analysis: The authors estimated nucleated cell counts from reference gene primer amplification. Sequencing used immunoSEQ multiplex PCR; TCRdb keeps in-frame clones, though not all of them. The V and J calls and clone size are taken from that table; D and trimming were inferred from the DNA. The data hold 400,000 to 550,000 clones, with 85% to 90% observed a single time. This clone was detected only a few times. The chain carries TRBV9 and TRBJ2-7; 10 nucleotides align to TRBD2. Material for sequencing was peripheral blood. This clonotype was sampled from a woman in her thirties with acute or convalescent COVID-19. The CDR3 nucleotides read TGTGCCAGCAGCGAGGGGACTAGCGCCTCCTACGAGCAGTACTTC. This translates into CASSEGTSASYEQYF.